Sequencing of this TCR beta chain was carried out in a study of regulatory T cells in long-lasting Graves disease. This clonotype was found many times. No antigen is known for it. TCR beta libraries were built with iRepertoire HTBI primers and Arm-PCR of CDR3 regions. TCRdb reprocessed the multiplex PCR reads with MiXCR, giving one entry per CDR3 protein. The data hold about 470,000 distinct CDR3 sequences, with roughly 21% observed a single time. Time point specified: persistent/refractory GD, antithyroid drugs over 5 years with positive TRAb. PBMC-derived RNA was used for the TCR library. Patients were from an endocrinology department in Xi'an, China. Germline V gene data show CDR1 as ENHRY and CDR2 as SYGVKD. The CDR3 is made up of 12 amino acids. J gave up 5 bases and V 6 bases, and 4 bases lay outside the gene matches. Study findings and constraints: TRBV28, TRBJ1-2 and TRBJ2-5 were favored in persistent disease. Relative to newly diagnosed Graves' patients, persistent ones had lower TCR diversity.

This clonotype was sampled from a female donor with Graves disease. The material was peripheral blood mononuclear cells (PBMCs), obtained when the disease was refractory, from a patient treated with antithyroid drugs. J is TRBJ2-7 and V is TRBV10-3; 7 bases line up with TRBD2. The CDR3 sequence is CAISSGEDEQYF. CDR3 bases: TGTGCCATCAGCAGCGGGGAGGACGAGCAGTACTTC.